This TCR beta chain was profiled in a study of blood T cells in healthy people across ages (dated by TCRdb to about 2015). A note on the overall study: Template switching captured roughly one uniquely barcoded TCR beta cDNA molecule per two T cells in model experiments. Using deep sequencing normalized with unique cDNA molecular identifiers, the study measured how TCR beta repertoire diversity changes with age. Four age groups were formed from the donors: young (average approximately 15 years), middle-aged (less than 40), aged (about 68) and long-lived (around 80). To avoid experimental bias, donors of different ages were spread randomly across the sequencing lanes. Two additional independent replicas of 1 million unique cDNA reads from the same blood draw were analyzed for two donors (one aged 18 to 30 and one aged 80 or older).

This clonotype showed up just once. Its antigen remains unidentified. Nothing much larger sits one base from this clone, and base qualities are not available. A lone read offers only weak evidence. The protocol used for the library was 5' RACE. Sequencing relied on an Illumina HiSeq 2500. A second roughly 6 to 11 cycle PCR used a sample-barcoded 5' primer and a J-beta primer mix. A template-switch 5' adaptor carrying 12 random nucleotides introduced a unique molecular identifier onto each TCR beta cDNA molecule. At least 3 million CDR3-containing paired-end reads were obtained from each sample. First-strand cDNA synthesis was performed from all RNA using the Mint cDNA synthesis kit, with priming by a TRBC-specific oligonucleotide. Following uracil-DNA glycosylase treatment, a first 18-cycle PCR with universal primers M1SS and BC2_uni_R was performed on all cDNA. On the authors' methods: Normalization of each sample was performed by random selection of 1 million high-quality reads, each carrying a distinct molecular identifier. Instead of being binned into consensus sequences, reads with shared molecular identifiers were discarded. MiTCR, run with a Q25 quality threshold and the strictest error-elimination algorithm, handled CDR3 identification, clonotype clustering and error correction. Lower-bound total TCR beta diversity was estimated with a nonparametric unseen species model using Euler transformation. The public reads were reprocessed in TCRdb via fastp at Q25 and MiXCR, keeping in-frame beta chains. Each entry is one CDR3 protein sequence, shown with its most common DNA and genes. It is TCRdb's table, rather than the study itself, that gives the V and J calls and clone size. The sample table holds approximately 810,000 distinct CDR3 sequences, of which more than 25% were seen once. The leading ten clones occupy 15% to 20% of the sample.

Findings and caveats that apply to the study as a whole: Estimates of total diversity based on one million sequenced T cells were regarded as lower bounds and as underestimates. As age increased, observed TCR beta diversity per million T cells dropped in a roughly linear way, and a significant reduction was already evident by age 40. Because profiling used bulk unsorted PBMCs, naive and antigen-experienced compartments could not be compared conclusively. The CMV infection status of donors was not known, potentially confounding age-related changes in expanded clonotypes. The percentage of naive T cells measured by flow cytometry correlated strongly with observed TCR beta diversity. Compared with the aged group, more naive CD4+ T cells, fewer expanded clones and increased TCR diversity were shown by the long-lived group, suggesting age selection.

Systemically healthy Caucasian individuals from Russia, roughly 40 in total and aged 6 to 90 years, were included as donors. Roughly 10 milliliters of peripheral blood were collected from each donor into EDTA-treated Vacutainer tubes. PBMCs were isolated by Ficoll-Paque density-gradient centrifugation, with at least 7 million obtained per sample. Total RNA was extracted from PBMCs with Trizol reagent, with at least 5 micrograms obtained per sample. For every donor, an aliquot of PBMCs went through flow cytometry to measure the percentages of naive CD45RAhigh/CD27high T cells. Inclusive of the bounding cysteine and phenylalanine, the CDR3 is 15 residues long. Of all the DNA, just the CDR3 is kept, 45 bases in frame from base 1. A distance of 17 bases separates the germline ends of V and J, which lose 1 base and 7 bases respectively. The CDR1 and CDR2 encoded by the germline V gene are SGHTA and FQGNSA.

This receptor was taken from a woman of 80 years or more in good health. The chain is assembled from TRBV7-2 and TRBJ2-7, with the D gene not confidently named. Sequencing used blood. The CDR3 reads as follows: CASSLGVQRSREQYF. The DNA sequence is given as TGTGCCAGCAGCTTAGGGGTGCAGCGAAGTCGGGAGCAGTACTTC.